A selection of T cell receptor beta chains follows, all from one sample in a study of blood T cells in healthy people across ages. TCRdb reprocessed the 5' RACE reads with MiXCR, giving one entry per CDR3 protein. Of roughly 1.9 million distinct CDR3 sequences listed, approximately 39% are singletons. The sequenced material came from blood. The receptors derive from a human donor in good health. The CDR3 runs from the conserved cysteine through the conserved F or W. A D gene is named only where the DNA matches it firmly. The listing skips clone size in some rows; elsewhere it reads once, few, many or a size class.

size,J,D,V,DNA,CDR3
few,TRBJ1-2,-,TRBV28,TGTGCCAGCAGTTTGGTCGGATTAAATGGCTACACCTTC,CASSLVGLNGYTF
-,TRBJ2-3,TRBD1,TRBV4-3,TGCGCCAGCAGCCAAGAAAGGGGGACAGCAGATACGCAGTATTTT,CASSQERGTADTQYF
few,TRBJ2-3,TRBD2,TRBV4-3,TGCGCCAGCAGCCAAGACCCTAGCGGGGGGGCCTCAAATACGCAGTATTTT,CASSQDPSGGASNTQYF
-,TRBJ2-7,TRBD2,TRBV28,TGTGCCAGCAGTTTAGGGGGTAGCGGGGTACTTGGGTACGAGCAGTACTTC,CASSLGGSGVLGYEQYF
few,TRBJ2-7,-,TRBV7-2,TGTGCCAGCAGCTCGATTCCAGAAAACGAGCAGTACTTC,CASSSIPENEQYF
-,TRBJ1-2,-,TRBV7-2,TGTGCCAGCAGCTATGGACAGCAACACTATGGCTACACCTTC,CASSYGQQHYGYTF
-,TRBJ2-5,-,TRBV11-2,TGTGCCAGCAACTCGGCGGGGGCCTTGGAGACCCAGTACTTC,CASNSAGALETQYF
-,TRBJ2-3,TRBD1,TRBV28,TGTGTCAGCCGCACACCTAAAATAGGACAGGGAGGATTGGGCACAGATACGCAGTATTTT,CVSRTPKIGQGGLGTDTQYF
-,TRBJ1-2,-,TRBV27,TGTGCCACCTCCCAAGGGGGGGCGAGGGGAGGCTACACCTTC,CATSQGGARGGYTF
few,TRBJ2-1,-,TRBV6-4,TGTGCCAGCAGTGACTTGGGGCGGGCCTTTGGTGAGCAGTTCTTC,CASSDLGRAFGEQFF
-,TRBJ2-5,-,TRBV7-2,TGTGCCAGCGGATGGGGGGTCTGGGAGACCCAGTACTTC,CASGWGVWETQYF
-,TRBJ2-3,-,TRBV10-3,TGTGCCATCAGCGGGGGAGCCCACACAGATACGCAGTATTTT,CAISGGAHTDTQYF
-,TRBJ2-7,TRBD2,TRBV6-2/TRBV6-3,TGTGCCAGCAGTCCAGCTGGGACTAGCGGGGGCCTCTACGAGCAGTACTTC,CASSPAGTSGGLYEQYF
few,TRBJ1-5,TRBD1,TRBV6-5,TGTGCCAGCAGTACTCAGGGGGCCCACCAGCCCCAGCATTTT,CASSTQGAHQPQHF
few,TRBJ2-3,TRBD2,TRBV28,TGTGCCAGCAAGAAAGGGAGCGGGGGGGCCGTCTCACATACGCAGTATTTT,CASKKGSGGAVSHTQYF
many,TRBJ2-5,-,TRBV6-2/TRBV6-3,TGTGCCAGCAGTAAGCTAGAAAACCAAGAGACCCAGTACTTC,CASSKLENQETQYF
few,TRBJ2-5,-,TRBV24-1,TGTGCCACCAGTAGAGGGAACCAAGAGACCCAGTACTTC,CATSRGNQETQYF
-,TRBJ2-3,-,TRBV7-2,TGTGCCAGCAGCCTCCAACAGTTGCCAGATACGCAGTATTTT,CASSLQQLPDTQYF
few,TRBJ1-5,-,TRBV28,TGTGCCAGCAGTATGACCGGCTCCAATCAGCCCCAGCATTTT,CASSMTGSNQPQHF
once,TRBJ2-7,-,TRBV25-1,TGTGCCAGCAGTGAAGTGAGGGGGGGCCCCTACGAGCAGTACTTC,CASSEVRGGPYEQYF
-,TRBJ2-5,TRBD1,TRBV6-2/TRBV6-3,TGTGCCAGCAGTTATCCCTCGGACAGGGGACGAGAGACCCAGTACTTC,CASSYPSDRGRETQYF
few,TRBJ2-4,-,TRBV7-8,TGTGCCAGCAGCCCCAGCCGGACCAACATTCAGTACTTC,CASSPSRTNIQYF
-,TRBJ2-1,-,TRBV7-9,TGTGCCAGCAGCTCCGCCCGGGGGGCGGGTGAGCAGTTCTTC,CASSSARGAGEQFF
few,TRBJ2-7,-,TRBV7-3,TGTGCCAGCAGCTCGAGCCTTATGGACGAGCAGTACTTC,CASSSSLMDEQYF
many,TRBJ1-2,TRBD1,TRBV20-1,TGCAGTGCCCGCCCGGGACAGAACTATGGCTACACCTTC,CSARPGQNYGYTF
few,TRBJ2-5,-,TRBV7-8,TGTGCCAGCGGCTTAGGTGTGATCCAAGAGACCCAGTACTTC,CASGLGVIQETQYF
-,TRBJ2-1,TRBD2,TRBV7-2,TGTGCCAGCAGCTTGGGGGGGACCTTCTACAATGAGCAGTTCTTC,CASSLGGTFYNEQFF
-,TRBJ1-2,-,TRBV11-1,TGTGCCAGCAGCTTAGGCGTGGGATCTAACTATGGCTACACCTTC,CASSLGVGSNYGYTF
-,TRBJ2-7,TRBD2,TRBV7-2,TGTGCCAGCAGCTTAAAGGCGGGGGGAATCTACGAGCAGTACTTC,CASSLKAGGIYEQYF
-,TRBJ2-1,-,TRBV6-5,TGTGCCAGCGCGGCGGGGGCAGCATACAATGAGCAGTTCTTC,CASAAGAAYNEQFF
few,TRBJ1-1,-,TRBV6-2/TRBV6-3,TGTGCCAGCAGTATGCCGGGAGACAACACTGAAGCTTTCTTT,CASSMPGDNTEAFF
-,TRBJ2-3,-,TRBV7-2,TGTGCCAGCAGCTTAAAGTTTTTGCGTGGCACGCAGTATTTT,CASSLKFLRGTQYF
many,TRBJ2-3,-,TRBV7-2,TGTGCCAGCAGCAAGAGAGATACGCAGTATTTT,CASSKRDTQYF
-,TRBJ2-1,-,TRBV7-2,TGTGCCAGCAGCTTATCAACTGGCGGGGGCCTTACCTCCTACAATGAGCAGTTCTTC,CASSLSTGGGLTSYNEQFF
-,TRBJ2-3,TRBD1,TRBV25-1,TGTGCCAGCAGTGAAAATCCTGGACAGGGCTACACAGATACGCAGTATTTT,CASSENPGQGYTDTQYF
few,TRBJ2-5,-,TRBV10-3,TGTGCCATCAGGGACAGCCAACAAGAGACCCAGTACTTC,CAIRDSQQETQYF
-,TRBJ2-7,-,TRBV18,TGTGCCAGCTCACCGGTTACAGTCTCCTACGAGCAGTACTTC,CASSPVTVSYEQYF
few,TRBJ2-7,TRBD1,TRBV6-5,TGTGCCAGCAGTTCCTCCGGGACAGGGCTTAACGAGCAGTACTTC,CASSSSGTGLNEQYF
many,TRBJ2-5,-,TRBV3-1,TGTGCCAGCAGCCAAGATCGGGAGACCCAGTACTTC,CASSQDRETQYF
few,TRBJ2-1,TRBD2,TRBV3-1,TGTGCCAGCAGCCAAGGACTAGCGGGGGGAAAAGAGCAGTTCTTC,CASSQGLAGGKEQFF
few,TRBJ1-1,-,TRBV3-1,TGTGCCAGCAGCCAAGGGGACCAGGGGACTTTCTTT,CASSQGDQGTFF
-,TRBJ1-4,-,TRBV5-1,TGCGCCAGCCGGAAAACGTTTGCAACTAATGAAAAACTGTTTTTT,CASRKTFATNEKLFF